This TCR beta chain was sequenced in a study of cytomegalovirus exposure and HLA in healthy donors. Study-level background: Early release data held roughly 90 million unique TCRs from HLA-typed donors. Findings of the study overall: Most TCRs appeared rarely, but some public TCRs recurred in many donors. A later analysis reportedly found that, within productive TCRs, an Asian-associated ancestry cluster had fewer N-insertions than the mean observed across the approximately 660 donors.

Germline V lookup: CDR1 GTSNPN, CDR2 SVGIG (reference sequence). The V gene lost 0 bases and the J gene lost 6 bases, with 11 bases spanning the gap. The CDR3 has 13 amino acids. The PCR was carried out with 60 Vbeta primers and 13 Jbeta primers. The protocol was immunoSEQ multiplex PCR, while the TCRdb copy is restricted to in-frame clones and leaves out a portion. The sample lists around 67,000 clones, 78% occurring once. This clone turned up a few times. Its target is unknown. The V and J genes are TRBV30 and TRBJ1-1, with D unclear. This receptor was taken from a man younger than 30 in good health and CMV-seropositive. The sequencing input was PBMCs. DNA for the CDR3: TGTGCCTGGAGTGTAGAACAGTCCGCTGAAGCTTTCTTT. Amino acid sequence: CAWSVEQSAEAFF.